Listed below are T cell receptor beta chains from one sample, sequenced in a study of T cell repertoires in cytomegalovirus infection. TCRdb recomputed calls from the reads with MiXCR, one row per CDR3 protein. Seen here are a few hundred thousand distinct CDR3 sequences, about 27% observed once, and the top ten hold roughly 20%. These receptors have no identified antigens. The specimen was cultured PBMCs, collected from culture after CMV antigen stimulation. All receptors come from a human donor in good health (CMV status not recorded). Some clones in this sample may be carry-over from other donors' samples. CDR3s include the opening cysteine and the closing phenylalanine or tryptophan. D genes are given only for firm matches. The size entry is marked missing in some rows and otherwise reads once, few, many or a size class.

V gene	J gene	CDR3 length	D gene	clone size	CDR3 DNA	CDR3 protein
TRBV20-1	TRBJ1-2	14	TRBD1	-	TGCAGTGCTAGCGGGACAGGGGGATTGTATGGCTACACCTTC	CSASGTGGLYGYTF
TRBV28	TRBJ2-7	14	-	-	TGTGCCAGCAGTTTTTCGGGACCGTACGACGAGCAGTACTTC	CASSFSGPYDEQYF
TRBV20-1	TRBJ1-6	15	-	few	TGCAGTGCTAGAGAGGGGCCTTACCATAATTCACCCCTCCACTTT	CSAREGPYHNSPLHF
TRBV11-1	TRBJ2-7	14	-	-	TGTGCCAGCAGCTTATCAGGACGTGGCTACGAGCAGTACTTC	CASSLSGRGYEQYF
TRBV11-2	TRBJ1-2	14	-	many	TGTGCCAGCAGCTTAGTTTCCGGGAACTATGGCTACACCTTC	CASSLVSGNYGYTF
TRBV7-2	TRBJ1-1	13	-	few	TGTGCCAGCAGCTTAACCAGGACCACTGAAGCTTTCTTT	CASSLTRTTEAFF
TRBV20-1	TRBJ1-1	13	-	-	TGCAGTGCTAGAGTCTGGGGGAACACTGAAGCTTTCTTT	CSARVWGNTEAFF
TRBV2	TRBJ2-5	13	TRBD2	few	TGTGCCAGCGGGCGGGAGGGCGAGGAGACCCAGTACTTC	CASGREGEETQYF
TRBV27	TRBJ1-5	14	-	once	TGTGCCAGCGGTACGGGTCCCCCTAATCAGCCCCAGCATTTT	CASGTGPPNQPQHF
TRBV7-6	TRBJ1-6	16	-	-	TGTGCCAGCAGCCGGGTACAGGGAGGCTATAATTCACCCCTCCACTTT	CASSRVQGGYNSPLHF
TRBV23-1	TRBJ2-4	18	TRBD1	-	TGCGCCAGCAGTCAATTAGTGATGGACAGGGAGGCCAAAAACATTCAGTACTTC	CASSQLVMDREAKNIQYF
TRBV6-5	TRBJ1-2	13	-	few	TGTGCCAGCAGTTACCGGGACGGCTATGGCTACACCTTC	CASSYRDGYGYTF
TRBV6-1	TRBJ1-1	11	-	few	TGTGCCAGCGGGAGCAGATTTGAAGCTTTCTTT	CASGSRFEAFF
TRBV20-1	TRBJ2-7	13	TRBD2	-	TGCAGTGCTCGACTAGCGGGTGGTAACGAGCAGTACTTC	CSARLAGGNEQYF
TRBV6-4	TRBJ2-1	15	TRBD2	-	TGTGCCAGCAGTGAAAGCGGGGGGGAAGGCAATGAGCAGTTCTTC	CASSESGGEGNEQFF
TRBV7-2	TRBJ2-7	14	TRBD1	-	TGTGCCAGCAGCTCCTGGACAGGGACTGACGAGCAGTACTTC	CASSSWTGTDEQYF
TRBV3-1	TRBJ2-1	15	TRBD2	few	TGTGCCAGCAGCCCCCCACGGGGGGGCCAGGATGAGCAGTTCTTC	CASSPPRGGQDEQFF
TRBV3-1	TRBJ2-3	15	-	once	TGTGCCAGCAGCCAACTAGGAACTAGCACAGATACGCAGTATTTT	CASSQLGTSTDTQYF
TRBV2	TRBJ1-1	11	-	-	TGTGCCAGCAAACTGGGGGGTGAAGCTTTCTTT	CASKLGGEAFF
TRBV7-9	TRBJ2-1	14	-	few	TGTGCCAGCAGCTCCTCCATCTCCTACAATGAGCAGTTCTTC	CASSSSISYNEQFF
TRBV27	TRBJ2-3	16	-	-	TGTGCCAGCACCCCACCCCCAGGGAAGGGCACAGATACGCAGTATTTT	CASTPPPGKGTDTQYF
TRBV30	TRBJ1-1	13	TRBD1	-	TGTGCCGGGAAGGGACAGGGGATCCCTGAAGCTTTCTTT	CAGKGQGIPEAFF
TRBV10-3	TRBJ1-2	14	-	-	TGTGCCATCAGTGAGTTCCAGGGCAACTATGGCTACACCTTC	CAISEFQGNYGYTF
TRBV12-3/TRBV12-4	TRBJ1-6	14	-	few	TGTGCCAGCAGAACAACTGGAGATAATTCACCCCTCCACTTT	CASRTTGDNSPLHF
TRBV7-3	TRBJ1-4	15	TRBD1	-	TGTGCCAGCAGGGAGTGGGGACAGTCTTATGAAAAACTGTTTTTT	CASREWGQSYEKLFF
TRBV4-2	TRBJ2-5	16	-	-	TGTGCCAGCAGCCAGACCAGGGGACCTTACCAAGAGACCCAGTACTTC	CASSQTRGPYQETQYF
TRBV7-9	TRBJ1-6	13	-	few	TGTGCCAGCAGCCGAACACTCAATTCACCCCTCCACTTT	CASSRTLNSPLHF
TRBV12-3/TRBV12-4	TRBJ2-1	15	TRBD1	-	TGTGCCAGCAGTTTAGGCCAGGGGGCCGGGGGTGAGCAGTTCTTC	CASSLGQGAGGEQFF
TRBV12-3/TRBV12-4	TRBJ1-3	12	-	-	TGTGCCACTAGGAACTCTGGACACACCATATATTTT	CATRNSGHTIYF
TRBV19	TRBJ2-7	12	-	-	TGTGCCAGTAGGGCCGGTCTTTCCGAGCAGTACTTC	CASRAGLSEQYF
TRBV6-4	TRBJ2-1	13	-	-	TGTGCCAGCATGCGTGGCCCTGGTAATGAGCAGTTCTTC	CASMRGPGNEQFF
TRBV7-9	TRBJ1-2	15	-	-	TGTGCCAGCAGCTTAGTCGGGGCGGGGATAGACGGCTACACCTTC	CASSLVGAGIDGYTF
TRBV5-6	TRBJ1-2	16	-	many	TGTGCCAGCAGCCCCGCCTCCGGGGGGAATAACTATGGCTACACCTTC	CASSPASGGNNYGYTF
TRBV10-3	TRBJ2-7	14	-	-	TGTGCCATCAGAGAGTCGGTTGACTCCTACGAGCAGTACTTC	CAIRESVDSYEQYF
TRBV5-6	TRBJ1-6	17	-	few	TGTGCCAGCAGCCCCCTTGGGGGCAGCTCCTATAATTCACCCCTCCACTTT	CASSPLGGSSYNSPLHF
TRBV19	TRBJ1-6	13	-	-	TGTGCCACCCGACCGGGCGATAATTCACCCCTCCACTTT	CATRPGDNSPLHF
TRBV7-8	TRBJ2-7	15	-	many	TGTGCCAGCAGCTTTGGCTTTAGCGGTATCTACGAGCAGTACTTC	CASSFGFSGIYEQYF
TRBV12-3/TRBV12-4	TRBJ2-1	15	TRBD1	-	TGTGCCAGCAGTTACCGGGACAGCTCCTACAATGAGCAGTTCTTC	CASSYRDSSYNEQFF
TRBV27	TRBJ2-1	11	-	few	TGTGCCAGCAGTTCCGCTGGCGAGCAGTTCTTC	CASSSAGEQFF
TRBV2	TRBJ2-5	13	-	many	TGTGCCAGCAGTGTGGAGGAGAAAGAGACCCAGTACTTC	CASSVEEKETQYF
TRBV7-3	TRBJ2-3	15	-	-	TGTGCCAGCAGCTTGGACGGGGCCCGGTCCGTGGCGCAGTATTTT	CASSLDGARSVAQYF
TRBV7-8	TRBJ1-2	14	-	many	TGTGCCAGCAGCTTAGCGGATCGAGGCTATGGCTACACCTTC	CASSLADRGYGYTF
TRBV24-1	TRBJ1-5	16	TRBD1	-	TGTGCCACCAGTGATGCCAAGACAGGGGACAATCAGCCCCAGCATTTT	CATSDAKTGDNQPQHF
TRBV20-1	TRBJ2-7	15	TRBD1	many	TGCAGTGCTTCAATTCCGGGACAGGCCTCCTACGAGCAGTACTTC	CSASIPGQASYEQYF
TRBV10-3	TRBJ2-3	16	TRBD2	few	TGTGCCATCAGTGAGTCTAGCGGGAGAAGCACAGATACGCAGTATTTT	CAISESSGRSTDTQYF
TRBV6-2/TRBV6-3	TRBJ2-1	13	-	once	TGTGCCAGCAGGGACCCAGTAGAGGGGGAGCAGTTCTTC	CASRDPVEGEQFF